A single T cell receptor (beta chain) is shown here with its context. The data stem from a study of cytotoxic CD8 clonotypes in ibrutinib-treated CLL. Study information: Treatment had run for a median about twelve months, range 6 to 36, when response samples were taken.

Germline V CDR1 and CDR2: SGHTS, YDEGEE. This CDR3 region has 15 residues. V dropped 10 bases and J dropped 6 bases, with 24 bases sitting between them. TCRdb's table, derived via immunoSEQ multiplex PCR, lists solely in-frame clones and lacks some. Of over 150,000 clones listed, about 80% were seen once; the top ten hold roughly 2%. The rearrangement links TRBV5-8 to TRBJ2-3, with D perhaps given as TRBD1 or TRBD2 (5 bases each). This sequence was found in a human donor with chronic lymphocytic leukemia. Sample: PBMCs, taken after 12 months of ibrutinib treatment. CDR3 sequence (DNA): TGTGCCTCCCAGCCGGGGACCACAATTCTGGATACGCAGTATTTT. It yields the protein CASQPGTTILDTQYF.